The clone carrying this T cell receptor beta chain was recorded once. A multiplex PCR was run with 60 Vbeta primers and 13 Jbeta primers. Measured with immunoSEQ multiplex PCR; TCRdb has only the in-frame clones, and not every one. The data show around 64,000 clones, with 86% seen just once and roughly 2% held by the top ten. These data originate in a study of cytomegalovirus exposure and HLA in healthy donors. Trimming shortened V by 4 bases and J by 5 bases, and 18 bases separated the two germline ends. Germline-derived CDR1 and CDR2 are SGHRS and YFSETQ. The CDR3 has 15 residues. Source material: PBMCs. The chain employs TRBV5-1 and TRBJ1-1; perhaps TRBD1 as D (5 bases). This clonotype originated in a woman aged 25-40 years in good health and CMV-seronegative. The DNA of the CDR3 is TGCGCCAGCAGCACCCTGCAGGGCGGCAAAACTGAAGCTTTCTTT. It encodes CASSTLQGGKTEAFF.